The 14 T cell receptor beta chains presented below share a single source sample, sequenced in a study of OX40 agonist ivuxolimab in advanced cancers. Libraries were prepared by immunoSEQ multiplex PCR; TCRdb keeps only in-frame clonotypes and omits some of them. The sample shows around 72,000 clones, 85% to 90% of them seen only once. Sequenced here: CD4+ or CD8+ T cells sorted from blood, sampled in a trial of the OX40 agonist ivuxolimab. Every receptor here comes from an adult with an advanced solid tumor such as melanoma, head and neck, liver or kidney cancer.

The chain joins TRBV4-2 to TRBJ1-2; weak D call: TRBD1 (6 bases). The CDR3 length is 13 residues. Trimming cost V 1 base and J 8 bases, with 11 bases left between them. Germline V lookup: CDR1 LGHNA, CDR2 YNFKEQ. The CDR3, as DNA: TGTGCCAGCAGCCAAGTGGGGGCGCAAGGCTACACCTTC. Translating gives CASSQVGAQGYTF.

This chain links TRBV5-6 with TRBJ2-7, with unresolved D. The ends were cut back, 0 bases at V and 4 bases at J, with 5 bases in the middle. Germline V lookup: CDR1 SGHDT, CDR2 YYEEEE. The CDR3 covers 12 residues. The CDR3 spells CASSLDKYEQYF. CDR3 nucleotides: TGTGCCAGCAGCTTGGATAAATACGAGCAGTACTTC. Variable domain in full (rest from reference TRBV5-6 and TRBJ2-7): DAGVTQSPTHLIKTRGQQVTLRCSPKSGHDTVSWYQQALGQGPQFIFQYYEEEERQRGNFPDRFSGHQFPNYSSELNVNALLLGDSALYLCASSLDKYEQYFGPGTRLTVT.

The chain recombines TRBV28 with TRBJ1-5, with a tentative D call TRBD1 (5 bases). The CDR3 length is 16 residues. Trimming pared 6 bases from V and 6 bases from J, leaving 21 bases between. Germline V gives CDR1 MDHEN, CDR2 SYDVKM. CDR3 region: CASSDVLGGPRQPQHF. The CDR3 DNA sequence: TGTGCCAGCAGCGACGTGCTTGGGGGACCCCGTCAGCCCCAGCATTTT.

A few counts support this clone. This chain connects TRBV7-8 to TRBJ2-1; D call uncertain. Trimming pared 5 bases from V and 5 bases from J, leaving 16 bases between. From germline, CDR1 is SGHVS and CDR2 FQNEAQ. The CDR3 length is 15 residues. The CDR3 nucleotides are TGTGCCAGCAGCCCCATCTTATGGCAGAACAATGAGCAGTTCTTC. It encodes CASSPILWQNNEQFF.

The CDR3 loop is CSVASDSNQPQHF. The DNA of the CDR3 is TGCAGCGTTGCTAGTGATAGCAATCAGCCCCAGCATTTT. V is TRBV29-1 and J is TRBJ1-5; D remains unclear. This CDR3 comprises 13 residues. Trimming cost V 4 bases and J 0 bases, with 7 bases left between them. Germline V gene sequence: CDR1 SQVTM, CDR2 ANQGSEA.

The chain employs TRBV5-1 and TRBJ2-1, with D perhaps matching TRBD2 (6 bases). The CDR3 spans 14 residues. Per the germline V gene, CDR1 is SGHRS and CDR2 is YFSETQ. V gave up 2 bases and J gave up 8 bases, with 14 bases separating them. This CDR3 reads CASSFGGGIDEQFF. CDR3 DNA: TGCGCCAGCAGCTTCGGGGGAGGCATCGATGAGCAGTTCTTC.

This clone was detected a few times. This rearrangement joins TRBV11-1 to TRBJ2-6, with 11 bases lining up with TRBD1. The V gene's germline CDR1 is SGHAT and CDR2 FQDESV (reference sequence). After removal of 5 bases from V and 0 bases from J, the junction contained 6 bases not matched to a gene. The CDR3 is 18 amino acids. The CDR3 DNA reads TGTGCCAGCAGCGATAGGGACAGGGGGAGCTCTGGGGCCAACGTCCTGACTTTC. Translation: CASSDRDRGSSGANVLTF. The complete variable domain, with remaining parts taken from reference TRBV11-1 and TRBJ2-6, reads EAEVAQSPRYKITEKSQAVAFWCDPISGHATLYWYRQILGQGPELLVQFQDESVVDDSQLPKDRFSAERLKGVDSTLKIQPAELGDSAMYLCASSDRDRGSSGANVLTFGAGSRLTVL.

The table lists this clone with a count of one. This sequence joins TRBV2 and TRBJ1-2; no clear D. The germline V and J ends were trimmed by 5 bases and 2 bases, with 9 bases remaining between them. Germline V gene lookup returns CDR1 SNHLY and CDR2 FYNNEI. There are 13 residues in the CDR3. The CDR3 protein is CASSSDVNYGYTF. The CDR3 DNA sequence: TGTGCCAGCAGTTCGGACGTGAACTATGGCTACACCTTC.

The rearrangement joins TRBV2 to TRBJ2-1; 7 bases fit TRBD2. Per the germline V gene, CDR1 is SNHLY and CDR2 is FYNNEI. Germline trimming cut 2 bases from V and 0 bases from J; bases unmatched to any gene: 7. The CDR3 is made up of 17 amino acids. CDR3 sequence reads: CASSEPSLAFSYNEQFF. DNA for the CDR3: TGTGCCAGCAGTGAACCCTCACTAGCGTTCTCCTACAATGAGCAGTTCTTC. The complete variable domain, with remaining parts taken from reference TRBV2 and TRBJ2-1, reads EPEVTQTPSHQVTQMGQEVILRCVPISNHLYFYWYRQILGQKVEFLVSFYNNEISEKSEIFDDQFSVERPDGSNFTLKIRSTKLEDSAMYFCASSEPSLAFSYNEQFFGPGTRLTVL.

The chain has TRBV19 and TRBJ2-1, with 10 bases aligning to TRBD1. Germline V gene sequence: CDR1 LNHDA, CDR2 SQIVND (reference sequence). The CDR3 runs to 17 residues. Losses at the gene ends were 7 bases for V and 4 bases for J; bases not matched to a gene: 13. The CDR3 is CASKSLTGTGVYNEQFF. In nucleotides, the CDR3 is TGTGCCAGTAAAAGTCTAACCGGGACAGGGGTATACAATGAGCAGTTCTTC.

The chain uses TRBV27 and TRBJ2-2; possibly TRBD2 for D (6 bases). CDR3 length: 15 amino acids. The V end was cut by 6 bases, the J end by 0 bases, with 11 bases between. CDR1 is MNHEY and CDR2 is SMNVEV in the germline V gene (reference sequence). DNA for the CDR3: TGTGCCAGCAGACCAGGGACTGCGAACACCGGGGAGCTGTTTTTT. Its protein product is CASRPGTANTGELFF.

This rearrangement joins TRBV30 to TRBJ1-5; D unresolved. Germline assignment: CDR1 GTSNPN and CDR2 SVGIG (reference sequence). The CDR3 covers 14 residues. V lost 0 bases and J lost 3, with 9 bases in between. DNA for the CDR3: TGTGCCTGGAGTGTTAGAGGAAACAATCAGCCCCAGCATTTT. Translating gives CAWSVRGNNQPQHF.

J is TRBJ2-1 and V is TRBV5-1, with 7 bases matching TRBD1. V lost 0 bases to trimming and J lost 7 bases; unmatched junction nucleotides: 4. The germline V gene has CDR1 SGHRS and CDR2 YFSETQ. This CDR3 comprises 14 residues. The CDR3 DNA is TGCGCCAGCAGCTTGGGGGACAGAGGGAATGAGCAGTTCTTC. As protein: CASSLGDRGNEQFF.

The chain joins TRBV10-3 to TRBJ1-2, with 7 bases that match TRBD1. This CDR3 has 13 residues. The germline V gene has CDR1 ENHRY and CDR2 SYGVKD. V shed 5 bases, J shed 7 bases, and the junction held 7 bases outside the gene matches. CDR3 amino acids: CAISSQTGRGYTF. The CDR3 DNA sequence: TGTGCCATCAGTTCTCAGACAGGGCGTGGCTACACCTTC.